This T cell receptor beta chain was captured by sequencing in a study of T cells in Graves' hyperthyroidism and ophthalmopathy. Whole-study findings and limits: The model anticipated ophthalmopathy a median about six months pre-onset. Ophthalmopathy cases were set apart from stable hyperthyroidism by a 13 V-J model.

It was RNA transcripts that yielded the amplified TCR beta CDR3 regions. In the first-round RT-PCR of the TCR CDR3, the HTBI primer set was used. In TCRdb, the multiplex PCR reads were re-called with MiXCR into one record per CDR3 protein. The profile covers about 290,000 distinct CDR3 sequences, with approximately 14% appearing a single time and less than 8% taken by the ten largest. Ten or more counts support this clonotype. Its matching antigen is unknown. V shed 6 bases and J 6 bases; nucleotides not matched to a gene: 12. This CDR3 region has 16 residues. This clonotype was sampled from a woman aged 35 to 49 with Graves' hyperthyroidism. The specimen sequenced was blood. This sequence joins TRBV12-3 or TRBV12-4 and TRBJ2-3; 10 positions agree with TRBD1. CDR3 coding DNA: TGTGCCAGCAGCCTTGGGACAGGGGATCCCAGGGATACGCAGTATTTT. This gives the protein CASSLGTGDPRDTQYF.